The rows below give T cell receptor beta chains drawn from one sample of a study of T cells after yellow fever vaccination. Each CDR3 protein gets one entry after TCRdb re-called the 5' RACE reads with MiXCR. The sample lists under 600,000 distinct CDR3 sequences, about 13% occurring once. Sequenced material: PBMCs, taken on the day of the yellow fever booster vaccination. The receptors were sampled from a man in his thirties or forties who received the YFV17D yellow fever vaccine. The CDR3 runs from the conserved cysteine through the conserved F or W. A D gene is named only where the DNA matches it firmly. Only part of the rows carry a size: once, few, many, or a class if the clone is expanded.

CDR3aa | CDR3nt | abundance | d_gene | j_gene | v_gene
CATSDRREVDTQYF | TGTGCCACCAGTGATCGGCGGGAGGTAGATACGCAGTATTTT | few | TRBD2 | TRBJ2-3 | TRBV24-1
CASNRQGRPEDTQYF | TGTGCCAGCAACCGACAGGGACGGCCAGAAGATACGCAGTATTTT | NA | TRBD1 | TRBJ2-3 | TRBV11-2
CASSVDQETQYF | TGTGCCAGCAGCGTAGACCAAGAGACCCAGTACTTC | many | NA | TRBJ2-5 | TRBV9
CATSDLETDTQYF | TGTGCCACCAGTGACCTAGAGACAGATACGCAGTATTTT | few | NA | TRBJ2-3 | TRBV24-1
CAISDGASGAKNIQYF | TGTGCCATCAGTGACGGGGCTAGCGGTGCCAAAAACATTCAGTACTTC | NA | TRBD2 | TRBJ2-4 | TRBV10-3
CASSDWATETQYF | TGTGCCTCCAGTGATTGGGCTACAGAGACCCAGTACTTC | once | NA | TRBJ2-5 | TRBV24-1
CASSWGSSGSYEQYF | TGTGCCAGCAGTTGGGGGTCTAGCGGGAGTTACGAGCAGTACTTC | NA | TRBD2 | TRBJ2-7 | TRBV27
CAGDRGNIAGELFF | TGTGCCGGCGACAGGGGGAATATCGCCGGGGAGCTGTTTTTT | NA | TRBD1 | TRBJ2-2 | TRBV30
CSAPARFDAGVDTQYF | TGCAGTGCTCCGGCCCGATTTGACGCGGGGGTAGATACGCAGTATTTT | many | TRBD2 | TRBJ2-3 | TRBV20-1
CASRRDSGSHTGEQFF | TGTGCCAGCCGGAGGGACAGCGGTTCGCATACGGGAGAGCAGTTCTTC | NA | NA | TRBJ2-1 | TRBV2
CASSLYGADVTIDTQYF | TGTGCCAGCAGCTTGTACGGGGCAGACGTCACAATCGATACGCAGTATTTT | few | NA | TRBJ2-3 | TRBV7-6
CASSHVTVNIQYF | TGTGCCAGCAGCCACGTGACAGTAAACATTCAGTACTTC | NA | NA | TRBJ2-4 | TRBV4-2
CASSLSGDRDSYEQYF | TGTGCCAGCAGTTTATCGGGGGACAGGGACTCCTACGAGCAGTACTTC | few | TRBD1 | TRBJ2-7 | TRBV28
CSLDTDGYTF | TGCAGTCTCGATACCGACGGCTACACCTTC | NA | NA | TRBJ1-2 | TRBV20-1
CASTPPGTGGGYTF | TGTGCCAGCACCCCACCCGGGACAGGGGGGGGCTACACCTTC | few | TRBD1 | TRBJ1-2 | TRBV12-3/TRBV12-4
CASSSDRAETQYF | TGCGCCAGCAGCAGCGACAGGGCCGAGACCCAGTACTTC | few | TRBD1 | TRBJ2-5 | TRBV5-1
CASLGDMREQYF | TGTGCCAGCCTTGGGGACATGAGGGAGCAGTACTTC | NA | NA | TRBJ2-7 | TRBV2
CATSDLPPANDVYDRRLLGGYTF | TGTGCCACCAGTGATTTGCCACCGGCCAATGACGTCTACGACCGCCGTCTATTAGGTGGCTACACCTTC | NA | NA | TRBJ1-2 | TRBV24-1
CSVRGQHTDTQYF | TGCAGCGTGCGGGGACAGCACACAGATACGCAGTATTTT | few | NA | TRBJ2-3 | TRBV29-1
CASSVAGRADQPQHF | TGTGCCAGCAGCGTAGCGGGACGAGCAGATCAGCCCCAGCATTTT | NA | NA | TRBJ1-5 | TRBV9
CAWKWGSEQYF | TGTGCCTGGAAATGGGGTAGCGAGCAGTACTTC | NA | NA | TRBJ2-7 | TRBV30
CASSYRQGLFF | TGTGCCAGCAGCTACCGACAGGGCCTGTTTTTT | few | TRBD1 | TRBJ1-4 | TRBV28
CASSPSLLYSTDTQYF | TGTGCCAGCTCACCGTCGCTCCTATATAGCACAGATACGCAGTATTTT | few | NA | TRBJ2-3 | TRBV18
CASSFVGPNEQFF | TGTGCCAGCAGTTTTGTAGGTCCGAATGAGCAGTTCTTC | few | NA | TRBJ2-1 | TRBV12-3/TRBV12-4
CASSLAGAADTQYF | TGTGCCAGCAGTTTAGCGGGAGCCGCAGATACGCAGTATTTT | few | NA | TRBJ2-3 | TRBV12-3/TRBV12-4
CSVDKDKAHGYTF | TGCAGCGTTGATAAGGACAAGGCCCATGGCTACACCTTC | few | NA | TRBJ1-2 | TRBV29-1
CSAKGAGGPDTQYF | TGCAGTGCTAAGGGGGCGGGAGGGCCAGATACGCAGTATTTT | NA | TRBD2 | TRBJ2-3 | TRBV20-1
CASSPYKPNTGELFF | TGTGCCAGCAGCCCGTATAAGCCGAACACCGGGGAGCTGTTTTTT | few | NA | TRBJ2-2 | TRBV6-1
CASRAQELTGELFF | TGCGCCAGCAGGGCGCAGGAGCTCACCGGGGAGCTGTTTTTT | NA | NA | TRBJ2-2 | TRBV5-1
CASSVAGAPDTQYF | TGTGCCAGCAGCGTAGCGGGAGCGCCGGATACGCAGTATTTT | NA | NA | TRBJ2-3 | TRBV9
CATQRTGHEQYF | TGTGCCACCCAGCGGACCGGACACGAGCAGTACTTC | NA | NA | TRBJ2-7 | TRBV11-2
CASSRVGLGNYEQYF | TGTGCCAGCAGTCGGGTGGGACTGGGAAACTACGAGCAGTACTTC | few | NA | TRBJ2-7 | TRBV6-1
CASSRDHPAGELFF | TGTGCCAGCAGCCGGGACCACCCGGCCGGGGAGCTGTTTTTT | few | NA | TRBJ2-2 | TRBV7-9
CASSPNQGAGETQYF | TGTGCCAGCAGTCCTAATCAGGGGGCAGGGGAGACCCAGTACTTC | NA | TRBD1 | TRBJ2-5 | TRBV27
CAISEPWELFF | TGTGCCATCAGTGAACCATGGGAGCTGTTTTTT | NA | NA | TRBJ2-2 | TRBV10-3